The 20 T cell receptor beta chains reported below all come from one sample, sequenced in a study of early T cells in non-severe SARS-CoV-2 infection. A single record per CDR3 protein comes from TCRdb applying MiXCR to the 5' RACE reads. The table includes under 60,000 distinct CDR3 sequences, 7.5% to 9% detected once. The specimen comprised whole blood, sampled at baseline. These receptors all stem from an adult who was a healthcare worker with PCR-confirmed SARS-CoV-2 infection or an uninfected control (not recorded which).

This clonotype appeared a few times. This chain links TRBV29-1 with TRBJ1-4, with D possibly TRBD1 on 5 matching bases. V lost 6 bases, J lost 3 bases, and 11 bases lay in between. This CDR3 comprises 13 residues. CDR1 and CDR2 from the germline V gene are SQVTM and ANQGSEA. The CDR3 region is CSVMTAPNEKLFF. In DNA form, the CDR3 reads TGCAGCGTGATGACAGCGCCTAATGAAAAACTGTTTTTT.

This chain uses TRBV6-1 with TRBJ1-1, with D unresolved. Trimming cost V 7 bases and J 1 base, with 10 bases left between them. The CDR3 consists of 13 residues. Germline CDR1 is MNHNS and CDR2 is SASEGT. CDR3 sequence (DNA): TGTGCCAGCAATGGCCAGCCGAACACTGAAGCTTTCTTT. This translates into CASNGQPNTEAFF.

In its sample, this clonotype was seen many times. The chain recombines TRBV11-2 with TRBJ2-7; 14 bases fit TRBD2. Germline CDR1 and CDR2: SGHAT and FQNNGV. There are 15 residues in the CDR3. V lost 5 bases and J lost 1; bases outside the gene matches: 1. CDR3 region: CASSRLAGGSYEQYF. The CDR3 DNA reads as TGTGCCAGCAGCCGACTAGCGGGAGGGTCCTACGAGCAGTACTTC.

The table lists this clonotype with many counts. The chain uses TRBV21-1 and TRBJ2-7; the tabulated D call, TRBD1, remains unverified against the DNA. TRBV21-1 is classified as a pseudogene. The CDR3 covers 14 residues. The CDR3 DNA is TGTGCCAGCAGCCCCTGGGACAGGGGGTCCGAGCAGTACTTC. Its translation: CASSPWDRGSEQYF.

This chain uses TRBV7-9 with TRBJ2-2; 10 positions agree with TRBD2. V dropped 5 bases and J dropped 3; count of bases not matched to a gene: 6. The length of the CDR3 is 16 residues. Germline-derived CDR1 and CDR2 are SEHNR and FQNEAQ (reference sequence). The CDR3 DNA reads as TGTGCCAGCAGCCGCACTAGCGGGGTGTACACCGGGGAGCTGTTTTTT. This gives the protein CASSRTSGVYTGELFF.

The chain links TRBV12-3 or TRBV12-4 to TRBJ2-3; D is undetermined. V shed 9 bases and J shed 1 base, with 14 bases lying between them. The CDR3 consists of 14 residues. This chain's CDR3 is CASARAWGTDTQYF. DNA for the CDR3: TGTGCCAGTGCCCGCGCCTGGGGCACAGATACGCAGTATTTT.

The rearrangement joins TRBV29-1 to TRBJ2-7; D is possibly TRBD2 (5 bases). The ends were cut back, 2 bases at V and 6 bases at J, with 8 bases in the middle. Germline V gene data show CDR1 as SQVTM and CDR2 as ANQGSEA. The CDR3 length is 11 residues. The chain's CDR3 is CSVEIEGEQYF. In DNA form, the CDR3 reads TGCAGCGTTGAAATTGAGGGCGAGCAGTACTTC.

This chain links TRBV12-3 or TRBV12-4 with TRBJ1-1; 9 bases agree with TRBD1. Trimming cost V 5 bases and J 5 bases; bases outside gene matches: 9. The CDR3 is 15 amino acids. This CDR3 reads CASSRTQGALTEAFF. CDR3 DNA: TGTGCCAGCAGTAGAACACAGGGGGCTTTAACTGAAGCTTTCTTT.

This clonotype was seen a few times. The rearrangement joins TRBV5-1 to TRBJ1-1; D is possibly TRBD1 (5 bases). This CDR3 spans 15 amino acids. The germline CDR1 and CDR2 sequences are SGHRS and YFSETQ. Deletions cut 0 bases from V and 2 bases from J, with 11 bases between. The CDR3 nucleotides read TGCGCCAGCAGCTTGGTTGGCAGGGTCAACACTGAAGCTTTCTTT. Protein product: CASSLVGRVNTEAFF.

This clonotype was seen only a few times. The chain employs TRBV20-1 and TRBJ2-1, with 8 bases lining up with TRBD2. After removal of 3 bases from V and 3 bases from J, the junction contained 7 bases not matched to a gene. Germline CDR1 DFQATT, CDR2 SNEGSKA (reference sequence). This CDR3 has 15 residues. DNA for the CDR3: TGCAGTGCTAGCTCTCTCGGGGGGGACTACAATGAGCAGTTCTTC. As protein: CSASSLGGDYNEQFF.

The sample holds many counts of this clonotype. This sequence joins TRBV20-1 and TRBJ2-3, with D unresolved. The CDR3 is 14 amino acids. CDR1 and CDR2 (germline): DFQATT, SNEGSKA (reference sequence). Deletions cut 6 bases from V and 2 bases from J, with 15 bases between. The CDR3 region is CSATGDGSTDTQYF. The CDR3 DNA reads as TGCAGTGCCACGGGCGACGGTTCCACAGATACGCAGTATTTT.

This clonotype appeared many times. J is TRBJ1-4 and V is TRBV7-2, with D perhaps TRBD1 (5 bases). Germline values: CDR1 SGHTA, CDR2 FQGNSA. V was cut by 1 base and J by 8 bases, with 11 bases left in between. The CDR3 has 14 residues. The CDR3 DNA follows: TGTGCCAGCAGCTTAGGGGGGGGATCGGAAAAACTGTTTTTT. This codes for CASSLGGGSEKLFF.

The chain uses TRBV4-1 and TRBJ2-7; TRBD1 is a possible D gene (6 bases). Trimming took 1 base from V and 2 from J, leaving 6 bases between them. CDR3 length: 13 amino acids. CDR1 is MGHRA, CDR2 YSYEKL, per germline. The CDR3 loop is CASSQGQAYEQYF. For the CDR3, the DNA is TGCGCCAGCAGCCAAGGACAGGCCTACGAGCAGTACTTC.

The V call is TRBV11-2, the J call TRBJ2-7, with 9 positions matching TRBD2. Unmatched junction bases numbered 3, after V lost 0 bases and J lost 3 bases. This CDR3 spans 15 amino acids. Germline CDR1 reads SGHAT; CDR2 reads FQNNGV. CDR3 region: CASSLESSGIYEQYF. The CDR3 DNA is TGTGCCAGCAGCTTAGAATCTAGCGGGATCTACGAGCAGTACTTC.

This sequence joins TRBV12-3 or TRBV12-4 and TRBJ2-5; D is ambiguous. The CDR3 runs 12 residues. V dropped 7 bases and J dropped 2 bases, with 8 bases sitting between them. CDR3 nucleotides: TGTGCCAGCAAAAGTTGGCAAGAGACCCAGTACTTC. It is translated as CASKSWQETQYF.

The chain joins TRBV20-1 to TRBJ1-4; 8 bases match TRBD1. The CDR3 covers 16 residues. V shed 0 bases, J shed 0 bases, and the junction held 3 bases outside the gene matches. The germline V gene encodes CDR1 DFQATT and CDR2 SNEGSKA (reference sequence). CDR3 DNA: TGCAGTGCTAGAGAGACAGGGGATACAACTAATGAAAAACTGTTTTTT. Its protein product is CSARETGDTTNEKLFF.

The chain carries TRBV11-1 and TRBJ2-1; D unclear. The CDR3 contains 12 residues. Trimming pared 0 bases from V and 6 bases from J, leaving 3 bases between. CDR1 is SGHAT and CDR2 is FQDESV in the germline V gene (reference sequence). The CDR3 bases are TGTGCCAGCAGCTTAGCGCGCAATGAGCAGTTCTTC. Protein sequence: CASSLARNEQFF.

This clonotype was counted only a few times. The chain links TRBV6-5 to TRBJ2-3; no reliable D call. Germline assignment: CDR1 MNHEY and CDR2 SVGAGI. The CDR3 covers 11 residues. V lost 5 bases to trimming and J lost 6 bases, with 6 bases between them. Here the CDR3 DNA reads TGTGCCAGCAGTGACGGCGATACGCAGTATTTT. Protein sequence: CASSDGDTQYF.

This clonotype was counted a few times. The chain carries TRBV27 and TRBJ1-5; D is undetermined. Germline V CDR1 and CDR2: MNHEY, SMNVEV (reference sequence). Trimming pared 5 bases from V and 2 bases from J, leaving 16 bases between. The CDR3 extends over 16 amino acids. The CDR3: CASSPNSGRGNQPQHF. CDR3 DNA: TGTGCCAGCAGTCCAAATTCCGGCAGAGGCAATCAGCCCCAGCATTTT.

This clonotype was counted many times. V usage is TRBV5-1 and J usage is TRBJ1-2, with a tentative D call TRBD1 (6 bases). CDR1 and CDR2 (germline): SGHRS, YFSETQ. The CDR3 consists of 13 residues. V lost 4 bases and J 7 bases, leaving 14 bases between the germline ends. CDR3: CASSRGQGFGYTF. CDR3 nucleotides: TGCGCCAGCAGCCGAGGGCAGGGGTTTGGCTACACCTTC.